This T cell receptor beta chain was captured by sequencing in a study of cytomegalovirus exposure and HLA in healthy donors. Study as a whole: The roughly 120 validation repertoires, a later analysis reported, used the same platform as the approximately 650 first-cohort repertoires.

General study points: A few of the chains that were CMV-associated were confirmed in vitro to be specific for CMV antigens. Cytomegalovirus-associated TCR beta chains were listed, numbering over 150. According to a subsequent analysis, TCR clusters identified in the first cohort showed a tendency to co-occur across the roughly 120 validation repertoires.

On this clone itself: Its antigen is unidentified.

Clones were sequenced by immunoSEQ multiplex PCR, and TCRdb holds only the in-frame ones, with some missing. The sample carries hundreds of thousands of clones, 70% to 90% recorded once. The germline V gene has CDR1 MNHNY and CDR2 SVGAGI (reference sequence). The CDR3 is 16 amino acids. V gave up 4 bases and J gave up 0 bases, with 16 bases separating them. The specimen was PBMCs. This clonotype originated in a young woman in good health and CMV-seronegative. The chain carries TRBV6-6 and TRBJ2-7; tentative D call: TRBD1 (6 bases). The CDR3 nucleotides read TGTGCCAGCAGTTCCCCAGGACAGTCCTTCTCCTACGAGCAGTACTTC. As protein: CASSSPGQSFSYEQYF.